These 9 T cell receptor beta chains were sequenced from one sample in a study of shared clonotypes between healthy human individuals. The repertoire was sequenced with immunoSEQ multiplex PCR; TCRdb's copy has only in-frame clones and lacks some. The sample has around 480,000 clones; roughly 85% are singletons. Sequenced material: PBMCs. Receptors originate from a woman between 40 and 50 years old in good health. Some clones in this sample may be carry-over from other donors' samples.

V usage is TRBV19 and J usage is TRBJ2-7; 11 bases map to TRBD1. The CDR3 length is 15 residues. V shed 5 bases and J 3 bases; nucleotides not matched to a gene: 6. Per the germline V gene, CDR1 is LNHDA and CDR2 is SQIVND (reference sequence). CDR3 DNA: TGTGCCAGTAGTGCCCGGACAGGGGGCATCTACGAGCAGTACTTC. Its protein product is CASSARTGGIYEQYF.

The rearrangement uses TRBV7-8 and TRBJ2-7; D not resolved. V lost 4 bases, J lost 2 bases, and 12 bases lay in between. The CDR3 totals 14 residues. Per germline, CDR1 SGHVS and CDR2 FQNEAQ. In DNA form, the CDR3 reads TGTGCCAGCAGCTCCCCCTATCCAGCCTACGAGCAGTACTTC. Encoded protein: CASSSPYPAYEQYF.

The V gene is TRBV5-8, the J gene TRBJ2-1; 10 positions match TRBD2. The V gene end was trimmed by 3 bases and the J gene end by 7 bases; junction bases not matched to a gene: 4. Germline CDR1 SGHTS, CDR2 YDEGEE. The CDR3 is 14 residues long. For the CDR3, the DNA is TGTGCCAGCAGCTCCATTAGCGGGAGGAATGAGCAGTTCTTC. This translates into CASSSISGRNEQFF.

Comment on this clone: A read error is likely here: a far larger clone is one base away. Other DNA sequences of this sample code for an identical CDR3. The chain is built from TRBV6-1 and TRBJ1-2; D is ambiguous. This CDR3 has 14 amino acids. Germline loops: CDR1 MNHNS, CDR2 SASEGT. This chain's CDR3 is CASSEGEGGNGYTF. CDR3 sequence (DNA): TGTGCCAGCAGTGAAGGAGAGGGAGGTAATGGCTATACCTTC.

The gene calls are TRBV5-1 and TRBJ2-2; TRBD2 matches at 8 bases. Germline CDR1 is SGHRS and CDR2 is YFSETQ. This CDR3 contains 16 residues. V shed 1 base and J 4 bases; nucleotides not matched to a gene: 6. This chain's CDR3 is CASSLTSGGFTGELFF. The CDR3 DNA follows: TGCGCCAGCAGCTTGACTAGCGGAGGATTCACCGGGGAGCTGTTTTTT.

The chain joins TRBV2 to TRBJ1-5; 7 nucleotides match TRBD1. The CDR3 is 14 residues long. V dropped 6 bases and J dropped 8; count of bases not matched to a gene: 10. CDR1 is SNHLY and CDR2 is FYNNEI in the germline V gene. In DNA form, the CDR3 reads TGTGCCAGCAGATCCGCCGGGACAGCTAAGCCCCAGCATTTT. Amino acid sequence: CASRSAGTAKPQHF.

This chain links TRBV28 with TRBJ1-2; no clear D. This CDR3 is 11 amino acids long. The germline V and J ends were trimmed by 11 bases and 4 bases, with 11 bases remaining between them. Germline V gene lookup returns CDR1 MDHEN and CDR2 SYDVKM. For the CDR3, the DNA is TGTGCCGCCGGGGAGTCCTATGGCTACACCTTC. Translated: CAAGESYGYTF.

This chain joins TRBV5-1 and TRBJ2-7; 8 bases fit TRBD2. With 4 bases clipped from V and 4 bases from J, the junction kept 7 bases outside the gene matches. Germline CDR1 and CDR2: SGHRS and YFSETQ. The CDR3 has 14 residues. The DNA for the CDR3 is TGCGCCAGCAGCCAGGGACTAGGGATTTACGAGCAGTACTTC. It translates to CASSQGLGIYEQYF. The full variable domain, its missing parts supplied by reference TRBV5-1 and TRBJ2-7, is KAGVTQTPRYLIKTRGQQVTLSCSPISGHRSVSWYQQTPGQGLQFLFEYFSETQRNKGNFPGRFSGRQFSNSRSEMNVSTLELGDSALYLCASSQGLGIYEQYFGPGTRLTVT.

This clone has only a few counts. The CDR3 sequence: CSVFFTGGLSYNEQFF. The CDR3 coding sequence is TGCAGCGTTTTTTTTACAGGGGGACTCTCCTACAATGAGCAGTTCTTC. The rearrangement uses TRBV29-1 and TRBJ2-1; 8 nucleotides line up with TRBD1. CDR1 is SQVTM and CDR2 is ANQGSEA in the germline V gene. Unmatched junction bases numbered 9, after V lost 5 bases and J lost 0 bases. CDR3 length: 16 residues.